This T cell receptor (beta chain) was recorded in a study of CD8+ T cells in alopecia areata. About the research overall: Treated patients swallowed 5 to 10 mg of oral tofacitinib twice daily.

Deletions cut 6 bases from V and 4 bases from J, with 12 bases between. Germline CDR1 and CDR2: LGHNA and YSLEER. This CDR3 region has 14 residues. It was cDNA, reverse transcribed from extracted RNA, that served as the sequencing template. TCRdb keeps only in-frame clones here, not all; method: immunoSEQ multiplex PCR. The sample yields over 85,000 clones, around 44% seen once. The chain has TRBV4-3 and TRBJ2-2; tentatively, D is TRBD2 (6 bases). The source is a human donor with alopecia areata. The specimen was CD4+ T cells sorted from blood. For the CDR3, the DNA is TGCGCCAGCAGTCGCGCGGGACGCACCGGGGAGCTGTTTTTT. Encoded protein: CASSRAGRTGELFF.